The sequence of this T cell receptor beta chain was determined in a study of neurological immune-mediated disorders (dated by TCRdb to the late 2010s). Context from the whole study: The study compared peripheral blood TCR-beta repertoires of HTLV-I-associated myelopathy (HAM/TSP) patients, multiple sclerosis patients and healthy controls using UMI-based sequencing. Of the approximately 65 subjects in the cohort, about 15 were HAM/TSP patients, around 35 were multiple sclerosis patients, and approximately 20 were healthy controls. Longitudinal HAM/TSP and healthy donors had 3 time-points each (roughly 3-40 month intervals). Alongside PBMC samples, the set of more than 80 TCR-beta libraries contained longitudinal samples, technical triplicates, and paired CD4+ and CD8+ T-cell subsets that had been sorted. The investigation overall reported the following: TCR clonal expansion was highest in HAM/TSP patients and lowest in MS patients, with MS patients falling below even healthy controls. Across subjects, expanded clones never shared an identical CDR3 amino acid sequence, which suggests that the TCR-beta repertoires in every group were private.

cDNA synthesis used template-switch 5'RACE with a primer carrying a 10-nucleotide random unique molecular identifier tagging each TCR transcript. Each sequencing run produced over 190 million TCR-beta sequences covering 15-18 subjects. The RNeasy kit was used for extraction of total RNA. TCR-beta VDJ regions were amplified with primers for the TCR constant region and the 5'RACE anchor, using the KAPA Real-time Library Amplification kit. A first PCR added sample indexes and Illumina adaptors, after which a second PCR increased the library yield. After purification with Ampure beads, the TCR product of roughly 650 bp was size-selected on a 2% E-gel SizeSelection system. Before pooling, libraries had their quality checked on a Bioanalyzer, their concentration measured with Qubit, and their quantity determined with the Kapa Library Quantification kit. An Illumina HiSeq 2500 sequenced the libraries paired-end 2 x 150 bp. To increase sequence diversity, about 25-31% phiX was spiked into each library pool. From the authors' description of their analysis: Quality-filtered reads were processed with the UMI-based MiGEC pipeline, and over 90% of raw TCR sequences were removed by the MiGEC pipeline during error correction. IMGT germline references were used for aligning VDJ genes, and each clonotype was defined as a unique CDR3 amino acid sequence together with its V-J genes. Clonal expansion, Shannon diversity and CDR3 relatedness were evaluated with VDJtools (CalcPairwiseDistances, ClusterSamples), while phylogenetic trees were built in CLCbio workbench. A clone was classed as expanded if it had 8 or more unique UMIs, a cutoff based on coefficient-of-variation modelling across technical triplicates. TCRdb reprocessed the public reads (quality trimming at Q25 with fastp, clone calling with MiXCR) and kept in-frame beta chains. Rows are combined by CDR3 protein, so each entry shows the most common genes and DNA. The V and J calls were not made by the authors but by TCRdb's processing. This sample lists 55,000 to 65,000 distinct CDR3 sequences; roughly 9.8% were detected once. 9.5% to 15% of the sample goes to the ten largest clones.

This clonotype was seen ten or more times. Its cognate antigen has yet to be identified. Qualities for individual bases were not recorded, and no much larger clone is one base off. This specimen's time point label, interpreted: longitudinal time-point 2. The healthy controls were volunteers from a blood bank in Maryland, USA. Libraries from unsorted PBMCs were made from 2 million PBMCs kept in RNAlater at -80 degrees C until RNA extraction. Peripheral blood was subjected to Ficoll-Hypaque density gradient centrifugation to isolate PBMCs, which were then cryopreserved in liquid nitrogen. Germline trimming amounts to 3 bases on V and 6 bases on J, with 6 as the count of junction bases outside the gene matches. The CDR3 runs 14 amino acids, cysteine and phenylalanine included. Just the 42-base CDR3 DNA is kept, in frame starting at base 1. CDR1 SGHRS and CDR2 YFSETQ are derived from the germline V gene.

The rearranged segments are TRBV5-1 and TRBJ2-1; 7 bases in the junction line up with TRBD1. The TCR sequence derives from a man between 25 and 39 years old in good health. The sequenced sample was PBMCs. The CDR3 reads CASSSPRTGNEQFF. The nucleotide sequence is TGCGCCAGCAGCTCTCCGCGGACAGGCAATGAGCAGTTCTTC.